Each of the 5 T cell receptor beta chains below was sequenced from the same sample in a study of PD-L1 blockade in urothelial cancer (dated by TCRdb to about 2017). The time point label, read with the paper, signifies: peripheral blood 6 weeks after treatment start. Libraries were built with the immunoSEQ multiplex PCR assay. The table was pulled from immuneACCESS by TCRdb, which kept in-frame rearrangements only. Such tables lose some clones; where checked, under half of the loss comes from unresolved V genes, and the rest has no known cause. In all, the sample holds under 25,000 clones, and under 90% of those were seen once. The ten top clones hold about 1.5% of the sample. The specimen comprised PBMCs, sampled around atezolizumab (anti-PD-L1) treatment. The receptors shown here come from a man between 70 and 80 years old with urothelial cancer.

This chain connects TRBV11-1 to TRBJ2-2; TRBD1 is a possible D gene (5 bases). Trimming took off 8 bases at V and 0 bases at J, with 7 bases between the two ends. This CDR3 is 13 amino acids long. Germline V gene lookup returns CDR1 SGHAT and CDR2 FQDESV (reference sequence). The CDR3, as DNA: TGTGCCAGCGGACACACGAACACCGGGGAGCTGTTTTTT. Protein: CASGHTNTGELFF.

DNA for the CDR3: TGCAGCGCCTATCAGGGACTAGCGGGAGCCCACAATGAGCAGTTCTTC. Amino acids: CSAYQGLAGAHNEQFF. The chain is built from TRBV29-1 and TRBJ2-1; the match to TRBD2 covers 14 bases. CDR1 SQVTM and CDR2 ANQGSEA come from the germline V gene. After removal of 7 bases from V and 5 bases from J, the junction contained 10 bases not matched to a gene. The CDR3 extends over 16 amino acids.

This sequence joins TRBV14 and TRBJ2-1; TRBD2 matches 12 bases. The length of the CDR3 is 16 residues. V gave up 1 base and J gave up 8 bases; unmatched junction bases: 6. Germline lookup yields CDR1 SGHDN and CDR2 FVKESK. CDR3 sequence (DNA): TGTGCCAGCAGCCAAGTCCTGACTAGCGGGAGCGATGAGCAGTTCTTC. It codes for CASSQVLTSGSDEQFF.

The J gene is TRBJ1-2, the V gene TRBV19; TRBD1 aligns across 7 bases. Unmatched junction bases numbered 11, after V lost 5 bases and J lost 5 bases. Germline V gene lookup returns CDR1 LNHDA and CDR2 SQIVND (reference sequence). CDR3 length equals 15 residues. The CDR3 DNA sequence: TGTGCCAGTAGTGAACGCCCCCAGGGGGGATATGGCTACACCTTC. Encoded protein: CASSERPQGGYGYTF.

The V gene is TRBV28, the J gene TRBJ1-1, with no clear D. The germline V gene has CDR1 MDHEN and CDR2 SYDVKM. The CDR3 loop spans 14 amino acids. V lost 1 base, J lost 7 bases, and 13 bases lay in between. In nucleotides, the CDR3 is TGTGCCAGCAGTTTATCCCGGGGATTCGATGAAGCTTTCTTT. This codes for CASSLSRGFDEAFF.